This T cell receptor (beta chain) was sequenced for a study of immune heterogeneity within non-small cell lung tumors. Across the study: The tumor set comprised a few squamous cell carcinomas and 10 non-squamous carcinomas (plus 1 not otherwise specified). Whole-study findings and limits: Clonotypes of T-cell receptor beta found at high frequency were largely distinct between individual patients. There were identical dominant CDR3 beta clonotypes recurring across tumor sites within a patient, together with site-unique high-frequency clones.

Template was bulk tumor genomic DNA, about 550 ng per sample. From each primary tumor, several far-apart biopsies were obtained during surgery. Each patient presented with untreated, newly diagnosed non-small cell lung cancer and received curative surgery. Everyone who gave samples had just been diagnosed with non-small cell lung cancer and was having surgery with curative intent. Trimming removed 1 base at V and 6 bases at J, with 4 bases between. CDR3 size: 12 residues. CDR1 and CDR2 from the germline V gene are MGHRA and YSYEKL. In the case of this clonotype: Its antigen remains unidentified.

TCR beta CDR3 regions came from multiplex PCR with 32 forward V and 13 reverse J primers. TCRdb independently ran MiXCR on the multiplex PCR reads; one entry per CDR3 protein. This sample has some 5,500 distinct CDR3 sequences; around 19% occur once, and the top ten carry approximately 4%. Sequencing input: lung tumor tissue. The rearrangement links TRBV4-1 to TRBJ1-5, with no clear D. The sequence came from a man aged 40-49 years with non-small cell lung cancer. The chain's CDR3 is CASSQGGQPQHF. For the CDR3, the DNA is TGCGCCAGCAGCCAAGGGGGTCAGCCCCAGCATTTT.